One sample yielded the 24 T cell receptor beta chains listed below, sequenced in a study of radiotherapy plus CTLA-4 blockade in lung cancer. Clones were read by immunoSEQ multiplex PCR, and TCRdb kept only the in-frame ones, dropping some. This sample has around 45,000 clones, with around 76% found just once. The input for sequencing was peripheral blood, taken from a patient treated with radiotherapy plus ipilimumab. The receptors here all came from a human donor with non-small cell lung cancer who had stable disease on radiotherapy plus ipilimumab.

V usage is TRBV6-6 and J usage is TRBJ2-2; D possibly uses TRBD1 or TRBD2 (5 bases each). From germline, CDR1 is MNHNY and CDR2 SVGAGI (reference sequence). V was cut by 2 bases and J by 4 bases, with 11 bases left in between. This CDR3 comprises 15 residues. For the CDR3, the DNA is TGTGCCAGCAGTTACGTGGGGACCTTCACCGGGGAGCTGTTTTTT. Protein sequence: CASSYVGTFTGELFF.

V and J are TRBV6-1 and TRBJ1-2; possibly TRBD1 for D (6 bases). Germline V gene sequence: CDR1 MNHNS, CDR2 SASEGT. The CDR3 runs 15 residues. Trimming removed 6 bases at V and 3 bases at J, with 17 bases between. The CDR3: CASSRRIQGYYGYTF. CDR3 bases: TGTGCCAGCAGCCGAAGAATACAGGGTTACTATGGCTACACCTTC.

V and J are TRBV7-2 and TRBJ2-1; D is unresolved. Trimming removed 0 bases from V and 15 bases from J, with 15 bases in between. This CDR3 is built from 13 residues. Germline V gene data show CDR1 as SGHTA and CDR2 as FQGNSA. The CDR3 sequence: CASSLAQNNRPFF. CDR3 nucleotides: TGTGCCAGCAGCTTAGCCCAGAATAACCGCCCGTTCTTC.

V and J are TRBV7-8 and TRBJ2-7, with 8 bases lining up with TRBD1. Trimming removed 5 bases from V and 5 bases from J; junction bases left unmatched: 8. This CDR3 spans 14 amino acids. CDR1 and CDR2 from the germline V gene are SGHVS and FQNEAQ. The CDR3 DNA reads as TGTGCCAGCAGCGTCACAGACAGGGGCCACGAGCAGTACGTC. This gives the protein CASSVTDRGHEQYV.

This sequence joins TRBV15 and TRBJ1-1; D ambiguous. CDR3 length: 16 residues. The V gene lost 0 bases and the J gene lost 0 bases, with 11 bases spanning the gap. Germline lookup yields CDR1 LNHNV and CDR2 YYDKDF (reference sequence). CDR3 region: CATSRDKVLLNTEAFF. The CDR3 nucleotides read TGTGCCACCAGCAGAGATAAAGTCCTCCTGAACACTGAAGCTTTCTTT.

The sample holds a few counts of this clone. V and J are TRBV6-5 and TRBJ1-1; D is unresolved. The V gene lost 6 bases and the J gene lost 1 base, with 6 bases spanning the gap. The germline V gene has CDR1 MNHEY and CDR2 SVGAGI. The CDR3 totals 12 residues. DNA for the CDR3: TGTGCCAGCAGCCGGGGGAACACTGAAGCTTTCTTT. Its translation is CASSRGNTEAFF.

This chain joins TRBV18 and TRBJ1-2; 7 bases are a match to TRBD1. Germline V gene lookup returns CDR1 KGHSH and CDR2 LQKENI. Trimming at V came to 5 bases and at J to 0 bases, leaving 6 bases not matched to a gene. CDR3 size: 15 residues. The CDR3, as DNA: TGTGCCAGCTCATTACAACAGGGGTCTAACTATGGCTACACCTTC. Amino acid sequence: CASSLQQGSNYGYTF. The variable domain in full, with the rest retrieved from reference TRBV18 and TRBJ1-2, is NAGVMQNPRHLVRRRGQEARLRCSPMKGHSHVYWYRQLPEEGLKFMVYLQKENIIDESGMPKERFSAEFPKEGPSILRIQQVVRGDSAAYFCASSLQQGSNYGYTFGSGTRLTVV.

In its sample, this clone was seen a few times. The J gene is TRBJ1-1, the V gene TRBV5-4, with no clear D. CDR1 SGHNT and CDR2 YYREEE come from the germline V gene (reference sequence). The ends were cut back, 1 base at V and 4 bases at J, with 11 bases in the middle. The CDR3 totals 14 residues. The CDR3 is CASSLKSGGTEAFF. As DNA, the CDR3 is TGTGCCAGCAGCTTGAAAAGCGGCGGCACTGAAGCTTTCTTT.

The J gene is TRBJ2-2, the V gene TRBV10-1; 7 bases fit TRBD1. CDR3 length: 14 amino acids. Trimming cost V 2 bases and J 7 bases; bases outside gene matches: 4. The germline V gene has CDR1 WNHNN and CDR2 SYGVQD (reference sequence). CDR3 DNA: TGCGCCAGCAGTGAGAACAGGGGTGGCGGGGAGCTGTTTTTT. Translated: CASSENRGGGELFF.

This chain connects TRBV15 to TRBJ1-5; D is ambiguous. Looked up from germline, CDR1 is LNHNV and CDR2 is YYDKDF (reference sequence). CDR3 length equals 15 residues. V lost 1 base, J lost 4 bases, and 11 bases lay in between. DNA of the CDR3: TGTGCCACCAGCAGAGCCGGGATCACAAATCAGCCCCAGCATTTT. Encoded protein: CATSRAGITNQPQHF.

This clone has just a few counts. The chain recombines TRBV7-2 with TRBJ1-5; D is unclear. There are 17 residues in the CDR3. The germline CDR1 and CDR2 sequences are SGHTA and FQGNSA. Trimming removed 1 base at V and 2 bases at J, with 15 bases between. CDR3 amino acids: CASSLVPGGLGNQPQHF. CDR3 bases: TGTGCCAGCAGCTTAGTCCCGGGAGGATTGGGCAATCAGCCCCAGCATTTT.

The rearrangement uses TRBV5-1 and TRBJ1-2; possible D gene TRBD1, 5 bases. The CDR3 is made up of 12 amino acids. With 4 bases removed from V and 6 bases from J, the gap between germline ends came to 10 bases. Germline V gene sequence: CDR1 SGHRS, CDR2 YFSETQ. CDR3 bases: TGCGCCAGCAGCCCACAGGACCATGGCTACACCTTC. Its translation is CASSPQDHGYTF.

The genes are TRBV25-1 and TRBJ2-5, with 8 nucleotides matching TRBD1. J lost 5 bases, V lost 6 bases, and 11 bases had no gene match. CDR3 length: 15 amino acids. In germline, CDR1 is MGHDK, CDR2 SYGVNS. The CDR3 loop reads CASSASDRVSETQYF. The CDR3 nucleotides read TGTGCCAGCAGCGCCTCGGACAGGGTCAGTGAGACCCAGTACTTC.

This clone appeared a single time. The genes are TRBV10-2 and TRBJ1-1, with 7 bases aligning to TRBD1. The CDR3 contains 14 residues. Germline V gene data show CDR1 as WSHSY and CDR2 as SAAADI. Trimming removed 6 bases from V and 1 base from J; junction bases left unmatched: 5. The CDR3 reads CASRDRVANTEAFF. DNA of the CDR3: TGCGCCAGCAGAGACAGGGTGGCGAACACTGAAGCTTTCTTT.

This sequence joins TRBV6-4 and TRBJ1-2; possibly TRBD1 for D (6 bases). The germline V gene encodes CDR1 MRHNA and CDR2 SNTAGT. The CDR3 runs 14 residues. V gave up 10 bases and J gave up 7 bases, with 22 bases separating them. The CDR3: CATPTGPTDFGYTF. In DNA, the CDR3 is TGTGCCACCCCGACAGGACCCACTGACTTTGGCTACACCTTC.

This chain connects TRBV30 to TRBJ2-2; D is unclear. V was clipped by 2 bases and J by 5 bases, with 12 bases between them. Per germline, CDR1 GTSNPN and CDR2 SVGIG (reference sequence). The CDR3 has 14 amino acids. The CDR3 sequence is CAWSSPALTGELFF. CDR3 DNA: TGTGCCTGGAGTTCACCGGCCCTGACCGGGGAGCTGTTTTTT.

The genes are TRBV5-1 and TRBJ2-2; unclear D gene. CDR1 is SGHRS, CDR2 YFSETQ, per germline. This CDR3 spans 18 amino acids. The ends were cut back, 4 bases at V and 6 bases at J, with 25 bases in the middle. CDR3 residues: CASSLALRTLAFPGELFF. DNA of the CDR3: TGCGCCAGCAGCCTGGCGTTAAGGACCCTCGCCTTTCCCGGGGAGCTGTTTTTT.

The chain combines TRBV5-1 with TRBJ1-2, with D perhaps matching TRBD1 (6 bases). The CDR3 runs to 13 residues. CDR1 is SGHRS and CDR2 is YFSETQ in the germline V gene. With 2 bases removed from V and 6 bases from J, the gap between germline ends came to 11 bases. The CDR3 nucleotides are TGCGCCAGCAGCTTCCAACAGGGCCATGGCTACACCTTC. Its protein product is CASSFQQGHGYTF.

There are a few counts of this clone. CDR3 nucleotides: TGTGCCAGCAGCTCCATCCGGGGGAAACTGTTTTTT. Translating gives CASSSIRGKLFF. This sequence joins TRBV7-2 and TRBJ1-4; D is perhaps TRBD1 (5 bases). Germline V gene data show CDR1 as SGHTA and CDR2 as FQGNSA. CDR3 length: 12 amino acids. The V and J ends lost 4 bases and 11 bases respectively, with 11 bases between them.

This clone was seen a few times. The chain links TRBV7-9 to TRBJ1-6; D not resolved. The CDR3 is 14 amino acids. Looked up from germline, CDR1 is SEHNR and CDR2 is FQNEAQ (reference sequence). The V and J ends lost 4 bases and 10 bases respectively, with 14 bases between them. The CDR3 DNA reads as TGTGCCAGCAGCTCCCCCCTAGCCGGGTCACCCCTCCACTTT. It translates to CASSSPLAGSPLHF.

The chain recombines TRBV25-1 with TRBJ1-2; TRBD1 might be the D (5 bases). The V end lost 10 bases, the J end lost 5 bases, and 14 bases lay between the germline ends. The CDR3 loop spans 12 amino acids. Looked up from germline, CDR1 is MGHDK and CDR2 is SYGVNS. The CDR3 is CATEGQGYGYTF. For the CDR3, the DNA is TGTGCCACGGAAGGGCAGGGATATGGCTACACCTTC.

V gene TRBV7-2 combines with J gene TRBJ2-2, with 8 bases matching TRBD2. Germline CDR1 reads SGHTA; CDR2 reads FQGNSA. The trim removed 1 base at V and 7 bases at J, leaving 5 bases unmatched. The CDR3 covers 15 residues. CDR3 in amino acids: CASSLDGGAIGELFF. The DNA for the CDR3 is TGTGCCAGCAGCTTAGACGGGGGGGCGATCGGGGAGCTGTTTTTT.

The chain uses TRBV2 and TRBJ1-2; possible D gene TRBD1, 5 bases. This CDR3 region has 14 residues. The V gene's germline CDR1 is SNHLY and CDR2 FYNNEI. Between the trimmed V and J ends, which lost 2 bases and 5 bases, there was a span of 12 bases. CDR3 amino acids: CASSELDSGYGYTF. In DNA form, the CDR3 reads TGTGCCAGCAGTGAACTCGACAGTGGATATGGCTACACCTTC.

This rearrangement joins TRBV19 to TRBJ1-4; no firm D call. V dropped 4 bases and J dropped 4 bases, with 10 bases sitting between them. CDR1 and CDR2 from the germline V gene are LNHDA and SQIVND (reference sequence). There are 14 residues in the CDR3. The CDR3 nucleotides are TGTGCCAGTAGTAGGACTTTTCGTAATGAAAAACTGTTTTTT. Protein: CASSRTFRNEKLFF.